This passage covers 4 T cell receptor beta chains from one sample sequenced in a study of cytomegalovirus exposure and HLA in healthy donors (TCRdb year 2017). To prepare the library, the immunoSEQ multiplex PCR assay was applied. For the multiplex PCR, a mixture combining 60 forward primers for TCR Vbeta segments and 13 reverse primers for TCR Jbeta segments was used. TCRdb took over this immuneACCESS table, retaining in-frame rearrangements with V and J assigned. Such tables are incomplete; in checked studies, under half of the missing clones stem from an unresolved V gene, and the remainder is unexplained. The sample has about 190,000 clones on record, roughly four fifths of them singletons. The ten largest clones capture 1.6% of the sample. Sequencing was carried out using PBMCs. The receptors originated from a man over 45 in good health and CMV-seronegative.

The rearrangement joins TRBV5-1 to TRBJ2-1; 8 bases agree with TRBD1. Germline-derived CDR1 and CDR2 are SGHRS and YFSETQ. The CDR3 length is 15 residues. Trimming took 1 base from V and 3 from J; bases not matched to a gene: 3. CDR3 sequence: CASSLLTGDYNEQFF. The CDR3 region has the DNA TGCGCCAGCAGCTTGTTGACAGGGGACTACAATGAGCAGTTCTTC.

About this clone: The sample carries other DNA sequences with the same CDR3. The genes are TRBV28 and TRBJ1-2, with 7 bases that match TRBD1. Germline CDR1 reads MDHEN; CDR2 reads SYDVKM. The CDR3 is 12 amino acids. V shed 6 bases, J shed 4 bases, and the junction held 2 bases outside the gene matches. CDR3 sequence: CASSPGGYGYTF. CDR3 bases: TGTGCCAGCAGCCCAGGGGGCTATGGCTACACCTTC.

The chain is built from TRBV18 and TRBJ1-2; 9 nucleotides line up with TRBD1. The junction had 13 bases not matched to a gene; V was cut back by 3 bases and J by 8 bases. CDR3 length equals 16 residues. Germline CDR1 and CDR2: KGHSH and LQKENI. For the CDR3, the DNA is TGTGCCAGCTCACCCCTGGGACAGGGTAGGCCACTAGGCTACACCTTC. Its protein is CASSPLGQGRPLGYTF.

The chain is built from TRBV7-8 and TRBJ1-1; D ambiguous. This CDR3 contains 15 residues. The germline CDR1 and CDR2 sequences are SGHVS and FQNEAQ. V dropped 5 bases and J dropped 3 bases, with 16 bases sitting between them. CDR3 coding DNA: TGTGCCAGCAGCCCCCGAACGGATCAGGACACTGAAGCTTTCTTT. Translating gives CASSPRTDQDTEAFF.